This TCR beta chain was identified in a study of breast tumors, draining lymph nodes, adjacent tissues. This clonotype was detected many times. Axillary draining lymph nodes of breast cancer patients supplied the node samples. The CDR3 runs 13 residues. V shed 3 bases and J shed 7 bases, with 12 bases lying between them. CDR1 MNHNS and CDR2 SASEGT come from the germline V gene. TCRdb recomputed calls from the multiplex PCR reads with MiXCR, one row per CDR3 protein. The data contain approximately 90,000 distinct CDR3 sequences, around 30% of them seen just once; the ten biggest clones take up over 7.5%.

The origin of this receptor is a female donor with breast cancer. Some clones in this sample may be carry-over from other donors' samples. V is TRBV6-1 and J is TRBJ1-2; no clear D gene. What was sequenced was axillary lymph node tissue. The CDR3 is CASSDFDSLGYTF. The CDR3 region has the DNA TGTGCCAGCAGTGACTTCGATTCCCTTGGCTACACCTTC.